The 31 T cell receptor beta chains given below trace back to one sample, sequenced in a study of shared clonotypes between healthy human individuals (TCRdb year 2020). The library was produced with the immunoSEQ multiplex PCR assay. This immuneACCESS table, as held by TCRdb, lists in-frame sequences with V and J called but not all clones. Of the missing ones, under half trace to an unresolved V gene in checked studies; the others have no known cause. Recorded for this sample are some 580,000 clones; roughly 97% of them occurred a single time. The ten most abundant clones make up about 0.06% of the sample. Sequencing was carried out using naive CD4+ T cells sorted from blood. The cell subset or site label for this specimen denotes: CD45RA+ positively selected. These receptors were obtained from a woman in her twenties or thirties in good health.

The chain links TRBV6-5 to TRBJ1-3, with D hard to call. CDR3 size: 12 residues. Germline loops: CDR1 MNHEY, CDR2 SVGAGI. Between the trimmed V and J ends, which lost 7 bases and 1 base, there was a span of 5 bases. CDR3 region: CASIGSGNTIYF. For the CDR3, the DNA is TGTGCCAGCATCGGTTCTGGAAACACCATATATTTT.

In this sample, this clone turned up once. This sample includes further DNA sequences coding for the same CDR3. The chain links TRBV28 to TRBJ2-7; 8 nucleotides match TRBD1. The length of the CDR3 is 15 residues. Germline-derived CDR1 and CDR2 are MDHEN and SYDVKM. After removal of 6 bases from V and 1 base from J, the junction contained 8 bases not matched to a gene. CDR3 bases: TGTGCCAGCAGCCAACCCGGGACAGGTTCCTACGAGCAGTACTTC. Its protein product is CASSQPGTGSYEQYF. Full variable domain (rest looked up from reference TRBV28 and TRBJ2-7): DVKVTQSSRYLVKRTGEKVFLECVQDMDHENMFWYRQDPGLGLRLIYFSYDVKMKEKGDIPEGYSVSREKKERFSLILESASTNQTSMYLCASSQPGTGSYEQYFGPGTRLTVT.

This chain connects TRBV7-9 to TRBJ2-4; D is uncertain. This CDR3 is 13 amino acids long. Germline assignment: CDR1 SEHNR and CDR2 FQNEAQ (reference sequence). V lost 2 bases and J 12 bases, leaving 14 bases between the germline ends. CDR3 in DNA: TGTGCCAGCAGCTTATTCGGCGTGCACAATCAGTACTTC. Protein product: CASSLFGVHNQYF. Drawing the rest from reference TRBV7-9 and TRBJ2-4, the complete variable domain is DTGVSQNPRHKITKRGQNVTFRCDPISEHNRLYWYRQTLGQGPEFLTYFQNEAQLEKSRLLSDRFSAERPKGSFSTLEIQRTEQGDSAMYLCASSLFGVHNQYFGAGTRLSVL.

The rearrangement links TRBV25-1 to TRBJ1-6; 9 nucleotides line up with TRBD1. The CDR3 extends over 13 amino acids. V shed 6 bases, J shed 9 bases, and the junction held 3 bases outside the gene matches. Germline V gene data show CDR1 as MGHDK and CDR2 as SYGVNS. The CDR3 DNA sequence: TGTGCCAGCAGGGGACAGGGCCGTTCACCCCTCCACTTT. Translation gives CASRGQGRSPLHF. Supplemented by reference TRBV25-1 and TRBJ1-6, the full variable domain reads EADIYQTPRYLVIGTGKKITLECSQTMGHDKMYWYQQDPGMELHLIHYSYGVNSTEKGDLSSESTVSRIRTEHFPLTLESARPSHTSQYLCASRGQGRSPLHFGNGTRLTVT.

The V gene is TRBV4-1, the J gene TRBJ2-5, with D perhaps assigned TRBD1 or TRBD2 (5 bases each). V lost 4 bases and J lost 3, with 18 bases in between. CDR3 length: 16 residues. The germline CDR1 and CDR2 sequences are MGHRA and YSYEKL. As DNA, the CDR3 is TGCGCCAGCAGCCGAACACCGGGGCGCCAAGAAGAGACCCAGTACTTC. Amino acids: CASSRTPGRQEETQYF.

The rearrangement links TRBV2 to TRBJ2-7; D ambiguous. Germline V gene lookup returns CDR1 SNHLY and CDR2 FYNNEI. V was pared by 1 base and J by 3 bases, with 7 bases between. This CDR3 has 13 amino acids. The CDR3 nucleotides are TGTGCCAGCAGTGAAGGGTTGAGCTACGAGCAGTACTTC. Protein sequence: CASSEGLSYEQYF.

This sequence joins TRBV19 and TRBJ2-1; weak D call: TRBD1 (5 bases). The CDR3 length is 15 residues. Deletions cut 1 base from V and 12 bases from J, with 19 bases between. Germline values: CDR1 LNHDA, CDR2 SQIVND (reference sequence). The CDR3 spells CASSIVRQGALGQFF. DNA for the CDR3: TGTGCCAGTAGTATAGTTCGGCAGGGTGCCTTGGGGCAGTTCTTC. Full variable domain (remainder filled in from reference TRBV19 and TRBJ2-1): DGGITQSPKYLFRKEGQNVTLSCEQNLNHDAMYWYRQDPGQGLRLIYYSQIVNDFQKGDIAEGYSVSREKKESFPLTVTSAQKNPTAFYLCASSIVRQGALGQFFGPGTRLTVL.

The chain uses TRBV11-2 and TRBJ1-5; 8 bases fit TRBD1. Germline CDR1 and CDR2: SGHAT and FQNNGV. This CDR3 is 15 amino acids long. V was pared by 4 bases and J by 2 bases, with 4 bases of the junction left unmatched. The CDR3 here is CASSSQGQGNQPQHF. The CDR3 coding sequence is TGTGCCAGCAGCTCGCAGGGACAGGGCAATCAGCCCCAGCATTTT. The full variable domain, its missing parts supplied by reference TRBV11-2 and TRBJ1-5, is EAGVAQSPRYKIIEKRQSVAFWCNPISGHATLYWYQQILGQGPKLLIQFQNNGVVDDSQLPKDRFSAERLKGVDSTLKIQPAKLEDSAVYLCASSSQGQGNQPQHFGDGTRLSIL.

The rearrangement uses TRBV11-3 and TRBJ2-2; either TRBD1 or TRBD2 may supply D (5 bases each). Trimming took 3 bases from V and 4 from J, leaving 15 bases between them. The CDR3 has 16 amino acids. The germline gives CDR1 SGHNT, CDR2 YENEEA. CDR3 coding DNA: TGTGCCAGCAGCTTTGGGGGATTGGGCGGCACCGGGGAGCTGTTTTTT. It codes for CASSFGGLGGTGELFF.

The chain employs TRBV5-4 and TRBJ1-1, with 7 bases lining up with TRBD1. Trimming removed 5 bases from V and 4 bases from J; junction bases left unmatched: 5. The CDR3 has 13 amino acids. The germline gives CDR1 SGHNT, CDR2 YYREEE (reference sequence). The CDR3 DNA follows: TGTGCCAGCAGTTACCGGGACAGCACTGAAGCTTTCTTT. As protein: CASSYRDSTEAFF.

V usage is TRBV4-1 and J usage is TRBJ2-3, with TRBD2 matching 9 bases. The CDR3 totals 17 residues. V trimming: 4 bases; J trimming: 1 base; junction bases outside the gene matches: 9. Germline CDR1 reads MGHRA; CDR2 reads YSYEKL. The CDR3 sequence: CASSLIRGGGGTDTQYF. CDR3 sequence (DNA): TGCGCCAGCAGCCTCATAAGGGGCGGGGGGGGCACAGATACGCAGTATTTT.

In regard to this clone: Other DNA sequences in this specimen translate into the identical CDR3. The gene calls are TRBV28 and TRBJ1-2, with D possibly TRBD1 on 5 matching bases. This CDR3 region has 13 residues. Germline V CDR1 and CDR2: MDHEN, SYDVKM. Trimming stripped 6 bases from V and 2 bases from J, with 10 bases between. The CDR3 sequence: CASSLTVNYGYTF. The DNA of the CDR3 is TGTGCCAGCAGCTTGACAGTGAACTATGGCTACACCTTC.

CDR3 sequence reads: CASSDKDSEYSNQPQHF. CDR3 nucleotides: TGTGCCAGCAGTGACAAAGACAGTGAGTATAGCAATCAGCCCCAGCATTTT. The chain links TRBV6-1 to TRBJ1-5; maybe TRBD1 (5 bases). Germline V gene lookup returns CDR1 MNHNS and CDR2 SASEGT. This CDR3 has 17 residues. Trimming pared 3 bases from V and 0 bases from J, leaving 15 bases between.

This sequence joins TRBV5-1 and TRBJ2-2; D gene uncertain. Germline loops: CDR1 SGHRS, CDR2 YFSETQ. The CDR3 consists of 14 residues. V lost 5 bases to trimming and J lost 1 base, with 9 bases between them. The CDR3 DNA reads TGCGCCAGCAGACCTCAGCAGAACACCGGGGAGCTGTTTTTT. It yields the protein CASRPQQNTGELFF.

This clone was seen a single time. The chain couples TRBV10-2 to TRBJ2-7; D ambiguous. Trimming removed 5 bases at V and 1 base at J, with 6 bases between. The germline V gene has CDR1 WSHSY and CDR2 SAAADI. This CDR3 contains 12 residues. The CDR3 region has the DNA TGCGCCAGCAGTCCCCGATCCTACGAGCAGTACTTC. Its translation: CASSPRSYEQYF.

The rearrangement links TRBV6-6 to TRBJ1-5, with 8 positions matching TRBD1. This CDR3 is 15 amino acids long. CDR1 and CDR2 (germline): MNHNY, SVGAGI (reference sequence). V was pared by 6 bases and J by 1 base, with 5 bases of the junction left unmatched. CDR3 coding DNA: TGTGCCAGCAGCTCCGACAGGGGAAGCAATCAGCCCCAGCATTTT. Its translation is CASSSDRGSNQPQHF.

The rearrangement joins TRBV19 to TRBJ1-5, with TRBD1 identical over 8 bases. J lost 1 base, V lost 2 bases, and 4 bases had no gene match. The CDR3 totals 16 residues. The germline CDR1 and CDR2 sequences are LNHDA and SQIVND (reference sequence). CDR3 amino acids: CASSITGGPSNQPQHF. CDR3 coding DNA: TGTGCCAGTAGTATAACAGGGGGGCCGAGCAATCAGCCCCAGCATTTT.

CDR3 loop: CASSPGQAHNSPLHF. The CDR3 DNA is TGTGCCAGCAGTCCCGGACAGGCCCATAATTCACCCCTCCACTTT. The J gene is TRBJ1-6, the V gene TRBV6-5; 7 positions agree with TRBD1. CDR1 is MNHEY and CDR2 is SVGAGI in the germline V gene. V gave up 5 bases and J gave up 5 bases; unmatched junction bases: 6. CDR3 length equals 15 residues.

The genes are TRBV30 and TRBJ1-2, with unresolved D. This CDR3 comprises 12 residues. Germline V gives CDR1 GTSNPN, CDR2 SVGIG (reference sequence). The germline V and J ends were trimmed by 3 bases and 2 bases, with 7 bases remaining between them. The chain's CDR3 is CAWSSENYGYTF. As DNA, the CDR3 is TGTGCCTGGAGCTCCGAGAACTATGGCTACACCTTC. Variable domain in full (rest from reference TRBV30 and TRBJ1-2): SQTIHQWPATLVQPVGSPLSLECTVEGTSNPNLYWYRQAAGRGLQLLFYSVGIGQISSEVPQNLSASRPQDRQFILSSKKLLLSDSGFYLCAWSSENYGYTFGSGTRLTVV.

This chain links TRBV28 with TRBJ1-1, with 9 bases lining up with TRBD1. The germline V gene encodes CDR1 MDHEN and CDR2 SYDVKM. The CDR3 has 16 amino acids. J lost 1 base, V lost 5 bases, and 8 bases had no gene match. CDR3 in amino acids: CASSPVPGQGNTEAFF. DNA for the CDR3: TGTGCCAGCAGTCCGGTCCCGGGACAGGGGAACACTGAAGCTTTCTTT.

V gene TRBV28 combines with J gene TRBJ2-1; tentatively, D is TRBD1 or TRBD2 (6 bases each). Germline V gene data show CDR1 as MDHEN and CDR2 as SYDVKM. The CDR3 runs to 21 residues. V lost 1 base, J lost 4 bases, and 29 bases lay in between. This chain's CDR3 is CASSLFLGQVRRRGTYNEQFF. CDR3 nucleotide sequence: TGTGCCAGCAGTTTATTCTTAGGACAAGTAAGGAGGAGGGGGACATACAATGAGCAGTTCTTC.

The V and J genes are TRBV6-5 and TRBJ2-2; D remains unclear. The germline gives CDR1 MNHEY, CDR2 SVGAGI. The CDR3 is 12 residues long. V was shortened by 6 bases and J by 4 bases, with 6 bases between the two germline ends. CDR3 coding DNA: TGTGCCAGCAGGCGCTCCACCGGGGAGCTGTTTTTT. This encodes CASRRSTGELFF.

The chain employs TRBV7-2 and TRBJ2-7, with D unclear. Trimming left V 0 bases short and J 7 bases short, with 13 bases between. CDR1 and CDR2 from the germline V gene are SGHTA and FQGNSA. This CDR3 spans 14 amino acids. CDR3 sequence: CASSLAAKGAEQYF. CDR3 in DNA: TGTGCCAGCAGCTTAGCGGCGAAGGGTGCAGAGCAGTACTTC.

The rearrangement uses TRBV14 and TRBJ1-3; perhaps TRBD1 as D (5 bases). This CDR3 has 15 residues. The germline gives CDR1 SGHDN, CDR2 FVKESK. V lost 5 bases to trimming and J lost 0 bases, with 11 bases between them. The CDR3, as DNA: TGTGCCAGCAGCTTCGACAGAAACTCTGGAAACACCATATATTTT. Translated, it gives CASSFDRNSGNTIYF. Full variable domain (missing parts from reference TRBV14 and TRBJ1-3): EAGVTQFPSHSVIEKGQTVTLRCDPISGHDNLYWYRRVMGKEIKFLLHFVKESKQDESGMPNNRFLAERTGGTYSTLKVQPAELEDSGVYFCASSFDRNSGNTIYFGEGSWLTVV.

The V call is TRBV7-6, the J call TRBJ1-4, with 7 bases that match TRBD1. Per germline, CDR1 SGHVS and CDR2 FNYEAQ. The V segment lost 5 bases and the J segment 10 bases; nucleotides outside the gene matches: 16. The CDR3 extends over 16 amino acids. CDR3 DNA sequence: TGTGCCAGCAGCCACACTTTCGACAGGGCGGTGGGAAAACTGTTTTTT. Translated, it gives CASSHTFDRAVGKLFF.

The rearrangement joins TRBV7-2 to TRBJ2-5; no firm D call. The CDR3 loop spans 11 amino acids. Germline V gene lookup returns CDR1 SGHTA and CDR2 FQGNSA. The ends were cut back, 2 bases at V and 6 bases at J, with 4 bases in the middle. The CDR3 sequence: CASSLTQTQYF. CDR3 DNA: TGTGCCAGCAGCTTAACGCAGACCCAGTACTTC.

This chain joins TRBV18 and TRBJ2-1; maybe TRBD2 (7 bases). Germline CDR1 and CDR2: KGHSH and LQKENI. The CDR3 spans 17 residues. V gave up 1 base and J gave up 6 bases, with 19 bases separating them. The chain's CDR3 is CASSPRVHEGGGNEQFF. In DNA, the CDR3 is TGTGCCAGCTCACCACGGGTTCACGAAGGGGGGGGCAATGAGCAGTTCTTC.

This sequence joins TRBV28 and TRBJ2-7, with D perhaps TRBD1 (5 bases). Germline V gene data show CDR1 as MDHEN and CDR2 as SYDVKM. This CDR3 region has 15 residues. The V and J ends lost 6 bases and 1 base respectively, with 16 bases between them. Here the CDR3 DNA reads TGTGCCAGCAGCCTCGACAGTACCCCTTCCTACGAGCAGTACTTC. This encodes CASSLDSTPSYEQYF.

The rearrangement uses TRBV27 and TRBJ1-2; D is undetermined. The CDR3 has 12 residues. In germline, CDR1 is MNHEY, CDR2 SMNVEV (reference sequence). The V gene lost 6 bases and the J gene lost 8 bases, with 13 bases spanning the gap. In DNA form, the CDR3 reads TGTGCCAGCAGGCGAAGTTGGAGCGGCTACACCTTC. Its protein product is CASRRSWSGYTF.

The chain employs TRBV6-6 and TRBJ1-2; D remains unclear. Trimming shortened V by 6 bases and J by 4 bases, and 15 bases separated the two germline ends. The CDR3 covers 14 residues. Germline values: CDR1 MNHNY, CDR2 SVGAGI (reference sequence). CDR3 amino acids: CASSLQRSSYGYTF. The DNA for the CDR3 is TGTGCCAGCAGCCTACAGAGGTCTTCCTATGGCTACACCTTC.

This clone was seen just once. J is TRBJ2-1 and V is TRBV10-1; tentatively, D is TRBD2 (6 bases). This CDR3 spans 14 amino acids. V lost 6 bases and J 5 bases, leaving 14 bases between the germline ends. The germline CDR1 and CDR2 sequences are WNHNN and SYGVQD (reference sequence). CDR3 loop: CASSLGLPNNEQFF. The CDR3 DNA sequence: TGCGCCAGCAGCCTAGGACTACCGAACAATGAGCAGTTCTTC.